This section outlines one TCR beta chain sequence together with its context. Its target is unknown. Each CDR3 protein gets one entry after TCRdb re-called the RT-PCR reads with MiXCR. Among about 700,000 distinct CDR3 sequences listed, 14% were seen once. The sample comes from a study of response to subunit inactivated influenza vaccine. Study-level findings and limits: Authors suggested that a seasonal influenza vaccination recruits few new T cells each time.

V was pared by 7 bases and J by 1 base, with 18 bases between. The CDR3 is 16 amino acids. Germline lookup yields CDR1 MNHEY and CDR2 SMNVEV (reference sequence). The source is a man between 45 and 60 years old who received an inactivated influenza vaccine. V and J are TRBV27 and TRBJ2-3; a weak D match, TRBD1 (6 bases). The specimen comprised PBMCs from blood, sampled 14 to 15 days before vaccination. As DNA, the CDR3 is TGTGCCAGCACCCGACGCGCGGACAGAGGCACAGATACGCAGTATTTT. Translating gives CASTRRADRGTDTQYF.